Each of the 30 T cell receptor beta chains below was sequenced from the same sample in a study of T cell responses to AZD1222 COVID-19 vaccine. Measured with immunoSEQ multiplex PCR; TCRdb has only the in-frame clones, and not every one. The sample yields more than 65,000 clones, roughly 85% seen once. Sequences were derived from peripheral blood, sampled 28 days after the second AZD1222 dose. These receptors originate from an adult who received the AZD1222 COVID-19 vaccine.

This sequence joins TRBV5-4 and TRBJ2-3; TRBD2 is a possible D gene (5 bases). V was shortened by 4 bases and J by 6 bases, with 18 bases between the two germline ends. Germline CDR1 and CDR2: SGHNT and YYREEE (reference sequence). This CDR3 contains 15 residues. The CDR3 DNA sequence: TGTGCCAGCAGCAGTCTGGGAGTACAAGGGGATACGCAGTATTTT. It codes for CASSSLGVQGDTQYF. The entire variable domain, with the rest obtained from reference TRBV5-4 and TRBJ2-3, is as follows: ETGVTQSPTHLIKTRGQQVTLRCSSQSGHNTVSWYQQALGQGPQFIFQYYREEENGRGNFPPRFSGLQFPNYSSELNVNALELDDSALYLCASSSLGVQGDTQYFGPGTRLTVL.

This chain connects TRBV15 to TRBJ2-5, with D possibly called TRBD1 or TRBD2 (5 bases each). V was trimmed by 1 base and J by 1 base, leaving 7 bases between them. The CDR3 length is 14 residues. Germline V CDR1 and CDR2: LNHNV, YYDKDF (reference sequence). The CDR3 nucleotides read TGTGCCACCAGCAGAGCTGGGACCCAAGAGACCCAGTACTTC. The encoded protein is CATSRAGTQETQYF. The variable domain in full, with the rest retrieved from reference TRBV15 and TRBJ2-5, is DAMVIQNPRYQVTQFGKPVTLSCSQTLNHNVMYWYQQKSSQAPKLLFHYYDKDFNNEADTPDNFQSRRPNTSFCFLDIRSPGLGDTAMYLCATSRAGTQETQYFGPGTRLLVL.

The J gene is TRBJ1-5, the V gene TRBV6-6, with a weak D call TRBD1 (6 bases). Trimming removed 2 bases from V and 8 bases from J, with 13 bases in between. CDR3 size: 14 residues. Germline CDR1 reads MNHNY; CDR2 reads SVGAGI (reference sequence). This chain's CDR3 is CASSYRDRREPQHF. Here the CDR3 DNA reads TGTGCCAGCAGTTACCGTGACAGGCGAGAGCCCCAGCATTTT.

J is TRBJ2-2 and V is TRBV4-3; perhaps TRBD1 as D (5 bases). Looked up from germline, CDR1 is LGHNA and CDR2 is YSLEER. Trimming took off 0 bases at V and 6 bases at J, with 14 bases between the two ends. The CDR3 is 16 residues long. In DNA, the CDR3 is TGCGCCAGCAGCCAAGAGATAGGGGTCCTCTCCGGGGAGCTGTTTTTT. The encoded protein is CASSQEIGVLSGELFF.

The V and J genes are TRBV7-6 and TRBJ2-3; the match to TRBD2 covers 10 bases. Germline loops: CDR1 SGHVS, CDR2 FNYEAQ. Trimming cost V 4 bases and J 0 bases; bases outside gene matches: 13. CDR3 length equals 19 residues. The CDR3 bases are TGTGCCAGCAGCTGGAGGGTGGTTAGCGGGGGGACTAGCACAGATACGCAGTATTTT. Amino acids: CASSWRVVSGGTSTDTQYF.

This clone has only one observation. The rearrangement links TRBV28 to TRBJ2-1, with 10 bases identical to TRBD2. The junction had 4 bases not matched to a gene; V was cut back by 4 bases and J by 10 bases. Germline-derived CDR1 and CDR2 are MDHEN and SYDVKM. CDR3 size: 13 residues. The CDR3 is CASSWTSGSEQFF. As DNA, the CDR3 is TGTGCCAGCAGTTGGACTAGCGGTTCCGAGCAGTTCTTC. The full variable domain, in which reference TRBV28 and TRBJ2-1 provide the parts outside the CDR3, is DVKVTQSSRYLVKRTGEKVFLECVQDMDHENMFWYRQDPGLGLRLIYFSYDVKMKEKGDIPEGYSVSREKKERFSLILESASTNQTSMYLCASSWTSGSEQFFGPGTRLTVL.

CDR3 in amino acids: CASSRGRLPGELFF. The CDR3 DNA follows: TGTGCCAGCAGCCGAGGGAGACTCCCCGGGGAGCTGTTTTTT. The V gene is TRBV3-1 (or the pseudogene TRBV3-2), the J gene TRBJ2-2, with D possibly TRBD2 on 5 matching bases. This CDR3 has 14 amino acids. CDR1 and CDR2 (germline): LGHDT, YNNKEL (reference sequence). V was clipped by 4 bases and J by 6 bases, with 12 bases between them.

V gene TRBV6-4 combines with J gene TRBJ1-2; D gene ambiguous. Trimming took off 0 bases at V and 8 bases at J, with 10 bases between the two ends. The CDR3 consists of 13 residues. Per germline, CDR1 MRHNA and CDR2 SNTAGT. The chain's CDR3 is CASSDSEVGGYTF. CDR3 in DNA: TGTGCCAGCAGTGACTCGGAGGTGGGAGGCTACACCTTC.

The CDR3 sequence is CASSGPRWDRIMNTEAFF. As DNA, the CDR3 is TGTGCCAGTTCGGGCCCGCGATGGGACAGAATCATGAACACTGAAGCTTTCTTT. The chain employs TRBV28 and TRBJ1-1; 7 nucleotides align to TRBD1. The CDR3 consists of 18 residues. Germline loops: CDR1 MDHEN, CDR2 SYDVKM. The trim removed 9 bases at V and 0 bases at J, leaving 19 bases unmatched.

J is TRBJ2-3 and V is TRBV28, with TRBD1 as a possible D gene (6 bases). The CDR3 length is 13 residues. Germline V gene data show CDR1 as MDHEN and CDR2 as SYDVKM. Trimming removed 10 bases from V and 3 bases from J, with 14 bases in between. CDR3 loop: CATRTDKTDTQYF. The DNA for the CDR3 is TGTGCCACCCGGACAGATAAAACAGATACGCAGTATTTT.

CDR3 coding DNA: TGTGCCAGCTCACCACCGGGGTTCTCTGGAAACACCATATATTTT. Translating gives CASSPPGFSGNTIYF. V and J are TRBV18 and TRBJ1-3; D not resolved. CDR3 length equals 15 residues. The ends were cut back, 0 bases at V and 0 bases at J, with 6 bases in the middle. Germline values: CDR1 KGHSH, CDR2 LQKENI.

The chain carries TRBV9 and TRBJ2-3; 12 bases are shared with TRBD1. V lost 5 bases to trimming and J lost 8 bases; unmatched junction nucleotides: 9. CDR3 length: 15 residues. Germline lookup yields CDR1 SGDLS and CDR2 YYNGEE. CDR3 bases: TGTGCCAGCAGTGCTACCGGGACAGGGGGCTTTACGCAGTATTTT. Translating it yields CASSATGTGGFTQYF. Looking up the rest from reference TRBV9 and TRBJ2-3 gives the full variable domain: DSGVTQTPKHLITATGQRVTLRCSPRSGDLSVYWYQQSLDQGLQFLIQYYNGEERAKGNILERFSAQQFPDLHSELNLSSLELGDSALYFCASSATGTGGFTQYFGPGTRLTVL.

V is TRBV30 and J is TRBJ2-1; possible D gene TRBD2, 7 bases. This CDR3 comprises 14 residues. Trimming cost V 8 bases and J 1 base, with 15 bases left between them. Germline CDR1 is GTSNPN and CDR2 is SVGIG (reference sequence). In nucleotides, the CDR3 is TGTGCCGGGGGGGGGCGAATTTCCTACAATGAGCAGTTCTTC. Translating it yields CAGGGRISYNEQFF.

V is TRBV5-8 and J is TRBJ2-7, with D unresolved. Per germline, CDR1 SGHTS and CDR2 YDEGEE. The germline V and J ends were trimmed by 10 bases and 0 bases, with 17 bases remaining between them. The CDR3 is 14 residues long. CDR3 protein: CAGRSRRSSYEQYF. The CDR3, as DNA: TGTGCCGGTAGGTCAAGACGGAGCTCCTACGAGCAGTACTTC.

The chain employs TRBV28 and TRBJ1-4, with a possible D match to TRBD1 (5 bases). The CDR3 covers 14 residues. Per germline, CDR1 MDHEN and CDR2 SYDVKM. V lost 4 bases and J lost 8, with 14 bases in between. CDR3 bases: TGTGCCAGCAGTTCGGCGGGGCGGGGGGAAAAACTGTTTTTT. It yields the protein CASSSAGRGEKLFF.

The chain joins TRBV19 to TRBJ1-3; D perhaps matches TRBD1 (5 bases). Per the germline V gene, CDR1 is LNHDA and CDR2 is SQIVND (reference sequence). The V gene lost 2 bases and the J gene lost 1 base, with 12 bases spanning the gap. The CDR3 is 16 residues long. The CDR3 sequence is CASSISGGSSGNTIYF. The CDR3 region has the DNA TGTGCCAGTAGTATAAGCGGGGGATCGTCTGGAAACACCATATATTTT.

V and J are TRBV3-1 (or the pseudogene TRBV3-2) and TRBJ2-3; 10 bases map to TRBD2. The CDR3 length is 17 residues. With V trimmed by 4 bases and J by 1 base, 8 bases remained unmatched. Germline V gene sequence: CDR1 LGHDT, CDR2 YNNKEL (reference sequence). In DNA form, the CDR3 reads TGTGCCAGCAGCCCTTATCTAGCGGGGGCTGGCACAGATACGCAGTATTTT. Protein product: CASSPYLAGAGTDTQYF.

A word on this clone: Other DNA sequences from this sample encode an identical CDR3 as well. The chain combines TRBV27 with TRBJ1-2; TRBD1 matches at 7 bases. The CDR3 extends over 13 amino acids. Germline V gives CDR1 MNHEY, CDR2 SMNVEV (reference sequence). V lost 2 bases, J lost 3 bases, and 0 bases stayed unmatched. The DNA for the CDR3 is TGTGCCAGCAGTTTAACAGGGGACTATGGCTACACCTTC. Translation gives CASSLTGDYGYTF.

The sample holds a few counts of this clone. This chain links TRBV19 with TRBJ1-5; D might be TRBD1 (6 bases). This CDR3 has 18 residues. The germline CDR1 and CDR2 sequences are LNHDA and SQIVND (reference sequence). Trimming took 10 bases from V and 1 from J, leaving 26 bases between them. CDR3 sequence: CATLQLEGAGASNQPQHF. CDR3 sequence (DNA): TGTGCCACCCTGCAACTTGAAGGAGCGGGGGCCAGCAATCAGCCCCAGCATTTT.

As DNA, the CDR3 is TGTGCCACCAGTGACCCTACGGGGGGGGATGACGAGCAGTACTTC. It yields the protein CATSDPTGGDDEQYF. V usage is TRBV24-1 and J usage is TRBJ2-7, with TRBD2 matching over 8 bases. CDR1 is KGHDR, CDR2 SFDVKD, per germline. V gave up 4 bases and J gave up 5 bases; unmatched junction bases: 9. This CDR3 is 15 amino acids long.

The J gene is TRBJ1-2, the V gene TRBV11-2; D is ambiguous. The V and J ends lost 9 bases and 8 bases respectively, with 19 bases between them. CDR3 size: 13 residues. Per germline, CDR1 SGHAT and CDR2 FQNNGV. CDR3 loop: CASSPDLRGGYTF. The CDR3 bases are TGTGCCAGTTCGCCCGACCTTCGTGGGGGCTACACCTTC.

V is TRBV9 and J is TRBJ2-2; TRBD1 matches at 7 bases. The CDR3 covers 14 residues. J lost 6 bases, V lost 3 bases, and 5 bases had no gene match. The germline CDR1 and CDR2 sequences are SGDLS and YYNGEE. CDR3 sequence: CASSETGQAGELFF. The CDR3 DNA sequence: TGTGCCAGCAGCGAGACAGGACAGGCCGGGGAGCTGTTTTTT. Together with reference TRBV9 and TRBJ2-2, the CDR3 gives the full variable domain: DSGVTQTPKHLITATGQRVTLRCSPRSGDLSVYWYQQSLDQGLQFLIQYYNGEERAKGNILERFSAQQFPDLHSELNLSSLELGDSALYFCASSETGQAGELFFGEGSRLTVL.

CDR3: CASSLHRANTEAFF. The DNA for the CDR3 is TGTGCCAGCAGTTTGCACAGGGCGAACACTGAAGCTTTCTTT. V gene TRBV28 combines with J gene TRBJ1-1, with D possibly being TRBD1 (6 bases). Germline lookup yields CDR1 MDHEN and CDR2 SYDVKM. This CDR3 has 14 residues. V was shortened by 3 bases and J by 1 base, with 9 bases between the two germline ends. The full variable domain, in which reference TRBV28 and TRBJ1-1 provide the parts outside the CDR3, is DVKVTQSSRYLVKRTGEKVFLECVQDMDHENMFWYRQDPGLGLRLIYFSYDVKMKEKGDIPEGYSVSREKKERFSLILESASTNQTSMYLCASSLHRANTEAFFGQGTRLTVV.

This clone was seen a single time. This chain connects TRBV5-1 to TRBJ1-5, with a weak D call TRBD1 (5 bases). Germline-derived CDR1 and CDR2 are SGHRS and YFSETQ. The CDR3 contains 13 residues. V lost 3 bases, J lost 5 bases, and 9 bases lay in between. As DNA, the CDR3 is TGCGCCAGCAGCTCCTCGGGGGATCAGCCCCAGCATTTT. It codes for CASSSSGDQPQHF.

The chain has TRBV7-3 and TRBJ2-5; weak D call: TRBD2 (6 bases). Germline CDR1 SGHTA, CDR2 FQGTGA. CDR3 size: 13 residues. The ends were cut back, 5 bases at V and 5 bases at J, with 12 bases in the middle. This chain's CDR3 is CASSPTGVETQYF. The CDR3 nucleotides are TGTGCCAGCAGCCCGACGGGGGTGGAGACCCAGTACTTC.

The rearrangement uses TRBV28 and TRBJ2-1; D possibly corresponds to TRBD2 (6 bases). CDR3 length equals 13 residues. V lost 6 bases and J lost 1, with 7 bases in between. The germline CDR1 and CDR2 sequences are MDHEN and SYDVKM. The CDR3 spells CASRGGSYNEQFF. CDR3 nucleotides: TGTGCCAGCAGGGGGGGTTCCTACAATGAGCAGTTCTTC.

The rearrangement links TRBV4-1 to TRBJ1-3; possible D gene TRBD1, 6 bases. The CDR3 spans 15 residues. Germline lookup yields CDR1 MGHRA and CDR2 YSYEKL. V dropped 4 bases and J dropped 1 base, with 11 bases sitting between them. Written as DNA, the CDR3 is TGCGCCAGCAGCCGGGCTCAGGGGTCTGGAAACACCATATATTTT. Translation gives CASSRAQGSGNTIYF.

V and J are TRBV5-6 and TRBJ2-3; D is possibly TRBD1 (5 bases). The CDR3 is 15 residues long. Germline V gives CDR1 SGHDT, CDR2 YYEEEE. Trimming shortened V by 1 base and J by 3 bases, and 12 bases separated the two germline ends. The CDR3 coding sequence is TGTGCCAGCAGCTTGAGGGGTGGATATACAGATACGCAGTATTTT. The encoded protein is CASSLRGGYTDTQYF.

The rearrangement joins TRBV7-2 to TRBJ2-2; no reliable D call. The V end was cut by 5 bases, the J end by 2 bases, with 9 bases between. The CDR3 totals 14 residues. CDR1 and CDR2 from the germline V gene are SGHTA and FQGNSA. Here the CDR3 reads CASSVVLNTGELFF. DNA for the CDR3: TGTGCCAGCAGCGTTGTTTTAAACACCGGGGAGCTGTTTTTT.

The V call is TRBV28, the J call TRBJ2-3; D is perhaps TRBD1 (5 bases). Germline CDR1 MDHEN, CDR2 SYDVKM. The CDR3 loop spans 12 amino acids. V was trimmed by 7 bases and J by 2 bases, leaving 7 bases between them. Here the CDR3 reads CASTRDTDTQYF. The CDR3, as DNA: TGTGCCAGCACCAGGGACACAGATACGCAGTATTTT.